Included here is one T cell receptor (beta chain) sequence, with context. Arm-PCR of CDR3 regions and iRepertoire HTBI primers were the basis on which TCR beta libraries were built. Using its own MiXCR run on the multiplex PCR reads, TCRdb lists one record per CDR3 protein. The repertoire holds about 430,000 distinct CDR3 sequences, 15% seen once, with under 9% in the top ten. Described time point: newly diagnosed GD, antithyroid drugs for less than 3 months. Generation of the TCR library employed RNA extracted from PBMCs. Patient provenance is recorded as an endocrinology department in Xi'an, China. The data derive from a study of regulatory T cells in long-lasting Graves disease. Germline CDR1 reads SNHLY; CDR2 reads FYNNEI. Trimming took off 7 bases at V and 1 base at J, with 11 bases between the two ends. The CDR3 sequence is 13 residues long. In addition, the sample was reused for a study of T cells in Graves' hyperthyroidism and ophthalmopathy. According to that study: The majority of expanded thyroid clonotypes above 0.001 also appeared in blood.

This material consisted of peripheral blood mononuclear cells (PBMCs), taken at new diagnosis, from a patient treated with antithyroid drugs. The rearrangement joins TRBV2 to TRBJ2-7, with D perhaps TRBD2 (6 bases). The origin of this receptor is a woman aged 35 to 49 with Graves disease. This CDR3 is CASTPGRSYEQYF. CDR3 in DNA: TGTGCCAGCACCCCGGGGAGGTCCTACGAGCAGTACTTC.